Listed below are T cell receptor beta chains from one sample, sequenced in a study of T cell repertoires in cytomegalovirus infection. TCRdb reprocessed the reads via MiXCR and lists one record per CDR3 protein. The data hold roughly 150,000 distinct CDR3 sequences, with about 22% observed a single time. Which antigens these TCRs recognize remains unknown. Sequenced material: CD8+ T cells from cultured PBMCs, taken from culture after CMV antigen stimulation. The source of these receptors is a human donor in good health (CMV status not recorded). Some clones in this sample may be carry-over from other donors' samples. Each CDR3 is given with its conserved first and last residue. D genes are given only for firm matches. Size tells how often a clone was seen (once, few, many) or the class of an expanded clone, and some rows leave it out.

length	V	D	size	J	DNA	CDR3
11	TRBV7-9	TRBD1	many	TRBJ1-1	TGTGCCAGCATCCAGGGGGCTGAAGCTTTCTTT	CASIQGAEAFF
14	TRBV2	-	-	TRBJ2-1	TGTGCCAGCAGAGGAAAGACGGACTACAATGAGCAGTTCTTC	CASRGKTDYNEQFF
15	TRBV12-3/TRBV12-4	TRBD1	few	TRBJ1-2	TGTGCCAGCAGTTTAACGGGACAGGGGGGCTATGGCTACACCTTC	CASSLTGQGGYGYTF
15	TRBV7-9	TRBD1	few	TRBJ1-2	TGTGCCAGCAGCGTAACCGGGACAGGGCGATATGGCTACACCTTC	CASSVTGTGRYGYTF
13	TRBV29-1	TRBD1	-	TRBJ1-1	TGCAGCGCCGAAGGACAGGCGATCACTGAAGCTTTCTTT	CSAEGQAITEAFF
9	TRBV2	-	once	TRBJ1-2	TGTGCCTGCAGGAAGGGCTACACCTTC	CACRKGYTF
15	TRBV7-9	TRBD1	-	TRBJ2-3	TGTGCCAGCAGGTTACAGGGGGCTTTTACAGATACGCAGTATTTT	CASRLQGAFTDTQYF
15	TRBV7-9	-	-	TRBJ2-3	TGTGCCAGCAGCCCCGACAGAATTAGCACAGATACGCAGTATTTT	CASSPDRISTDTQYF
17	TRBV2	TRBD1	many	TRBJ2-5	TGTGCCAGCAGGACGTTACGGGACAGGGACCTTGAAGAGACCCAGTACTTC	CASRTLRDRDLEETQYF
15	TRBV6-5	-	-	TRBJ2-2	TGTGCCAGCAAAGCGGAGCTGACGAACACCGGGGAGCTGTTTTTT	CASKAELTNTGELFF
16	TRBV6-6	TRBD2	few	TRBJ2-2	TGTGCCAGCAGCCGTACTAGCGGGGGAAACACCGGGGAGCTGTTTTTT	CASSRTSGGNTGELFF
17	TRBV7-2	-	few	TRBJ2-5	TGTGCCAGCAGCTTAAGTTTGCGGATGGGAAGCATGGAGACCCAGTACTTC	CASSLSLRMGSMETQYF
16	TRBV6-6	TRBD1	-	TRBJ1-2	TGTGCCAGCAGTTACTCCCCCGGACAGGATCTTGAAGGCTACACCTTC	CASSYSPGQDLEGYTF
18	TRBV11-2	-	few	TRBJ1-5	TGTGCCAGCAGCCCCGGGACCGTGGGCCGTTATAGCAATCAGCCCCAGCATTTT	CASSPGTVGRYSNQPQHF
15	TRBV7-9	TRBD2	-	TRBJ2-7	TGTGCCAGCAGCTCCCGAAAGCGGGGGGACAACGAGCAGTACTTC	CASSSRKRGDNEQYF
15	TRBV7-6	-	-	TRBJ2-7	TGTGCCAGCAGCTTACGAGGGGATAGCTCCTACGAGCAGTACTTC	CASSLRGDSSYEQYF
12	TRBV12-3/TRBV12-4	-	few	TRBJ2-1	TGTGCCAGCAGTTTCGGAGGACAGCATCAGTTCTTC	CASSFGGQHQFF
13	TRBV12-3/TRBV12-4	-	-	TRBJ1-5	TGTGCCAGCAGACCCACAGGGATTCAGCCCCAGCATTTT	CASRPTGIQPQHF
14	TRBV5-1	-	many	TRBJ2-5	TGCGCCAGCAGCCTCTGGACAGACCAAGAGACCCAGTACTTC	CASSLWTDQETQYF
11	TRBV7-9	-	-	TRBJ2-1	TGTGCCAGCAGCTTTTACGCTGAGCAGTTCTTC	CASSFYAEQFF
14	TRBV6-1	-	-	TRBJ1-5	TGTGCCAGCAGTGAAGCTAAGGGTTATCAGCCCCAGCATTTT	CASSEAKGYQPQHF
13	TRBV7-8	-	few	TRBJ2-7	TGTGCCAGCAGCTTAGATTCCGGTTACGAGCAGTACTTC	CASSLDSGYEQYF
12	TRBV7-2	-	-	TRBJ1-3	TGTGCCAGCACCTTAGGGGGAAACACCATATATTTT	CASTLGGNTIYF
19	TRBV7-6	TRBD1	-	TRBJ2-4	TGTGCCAGCAGTTCCCCGGGACAGTTTATTTTACTAGCCAAAAACATTCAGTACTTC	CASSSPGQFILLAKNIQYF
18	TRBV7-2	TRBD1	-	TRBJ2-6	TGTGCCAGCAGCCCTGACAGGGGGGCGAGCTCTGGGGCCAACGTCCTGACTTTC	CASSPDRGASSGANVLTF
16	TRBV19	TRBD2	-	TRBJ2-7	TGTGCCAGTAGTTACGGGACTAGCGAAAGCTCCTACGAGCAGTACTTC	CASSYGTSESSYEQYF
14	TRBV7-2	TRBD2	-	TRBJ2-3	TGTGCCAGCGGGGGACTAGCGGGGCGCTACACGCAGTATTTT	CASGGLAGRYTQYF
15	TRBV6-6	TRBD1	few	TRBJ2-1	TGTGCCAGCAGCCACCGGGACAGGGGGAGGAATGAGCAGTTCTTC	CASSHRDRGRNEQFF
13	TRBV2	TRBD2	few	TRBJ2-5	TGTGCCAGCATCGGACTAGGACAAGAGACCCAGTACTTC	CASIGLGQETQYF
15	TRBV7-8	-	few	TRBJ2-1	TGTGCCAGCAGCCCTAGGGGGCGGGGGGTAGTTGAGCAGTTCTTC	CASSPRGRGVVEQFF
15	TRBV9	-	-	TRBJ1-5	TGTGCCAGCAGCGTAGATCCTTCAACGGGTCAGCCCCAGCATTTT	CASSVDPSTGQPQHF
15	TRBV4-1	TRBD1	few	TRBJ1-2	TGCGCCAGCAGCCAAGACCCCGGACAGGCCTATGGCTACACCTTC	CASSQDPGQAYGYTF
11	TRBV19	-	few	TRBJ2-7	TGTGCCAGTAGTAGCGGGTTCGAGCAGTACTTC	CASSSGFEQYF
14	TRBV27	TRBD1	-	TRBJ1-5	TGTGCCAGCAGTTTCTGGGACAGGGGCTCGCCCCAGCATTTT	CASSFWDRGSPQHF
14	TRBV7-2	-	few	TRBJ1-1	TGTGCCAGCAGCTGGAGGGGACAGAACACTGAAGCTTTCTTT	CASSWRGQNTEAFF
15	TRBV27	-	few	TRBJ1-2	TGTGCCAGCAGTTTATATTCGGGGGGCGCGGGTGGCTACACCTTC	CASSLYSGGAGGYTF
15	TRBV9	TRBD1	few	TRBJ2-7	TGTGCCAGCAGCGTAAGAGGACAGGGGATAAACGAGCAGTACTTC	CASSVRGQGINEQYF
16	TRBV7-9	TRBD1	few	TRBJ1-4	TGTGCCAGCAGCTTAGGCAAGGGGACAGAGTCTGAAAAACTGTTTTTT	CASSLGKGTESEKLFF
15	TRBV2	-	-	TRBJ1-4	TGTGCCAGCAGTGCCCACCTAGCAACTAATGAAAAACTGTTTTTT	CASSAHLATNEKLFF
15	TRBV13	-	many	TRBJ2-7	TGTGCCAGCAGCCCTCCGACGGGGAGCTCCTACGAGCAGTACTTC	CASSPPTGSSYEQYF
13	TRBV14	-	few	TRBJ1-1	TGTGCCAGCAGCCACCGTATCGACACTGAAGCTTTCTTT	CASSHRIDTEAFF
13	TRBV6-1	-	few	TRBJ2-7	TGTGCCAGCAGTTATTTATGGCAGGCTGAGCAGTACTTC	CASSYLWQAEQYF
15	TRBV7-2	-	-	TRBJ1-5	TGTGCCAGCAGCTTAGCGCCAGGGGAGGATCAGCCCCAGCATTTT	CASSLAPGEDQPQHF
17	TRBV7-3	TRBD2	few	TRBJ2-1	TGTGCCAGCAGCTCCTATCTGCGGGGGGCCTTGGGCAATGAGCAGTTCTTC	CASSSYLRGALGNEQFF
14	TRBV7-8	TRBD1	few	TRBJ2-7	TGTGCCAGCAGCTTAGTTGGGACAGGGCGCGAGCAGTACTTC	CASSLVGTGREQYF
14	TRBV7-3	-	many	TRBJ1-1	TGTGCCAGCAGCTTAACGGACAGTAACACTGAAGCTTTCTTT	CASSLTDSNTEAFF
20	TRBV7-6	-	-	TRBJ2-2	TGTGCCAGCAGCTTAGCCAAAGGAGATCGGCGTGGACCGAACACCGGGGAGCTGTTTTTT	CASSLAKGDRRGPNTGELFF
15	TRBV9	TRBD1	-	TRBJ2-7	TGTGCCAGCAGCAAAAACCGGGACAGAATACACGAGCAGTACTTC	CASSKNRDRIHEQYF
13	TRBV7-9	-	-	TRBJ1-1	TGTGCCAGCAGCTCCTCAGGGAATGCTGAAGCTTTCTTT	CASSSSGNAEAFF
17	TRBV12-3/TRBV12-4	-	-	TRBJ2-3	TGTGCCAGCAGTTTTGCTGGAAGGAGAAAGAGCACAGATACGCAGTATTTT	CASSFAGRRKSTDTQYF
14	TRBV7-9	TRBD1	few	TRBJ1-6	TGTGCCAGCACCCCCGGGACAGGGTCCTCACCCCTCCACTTT	CASTPGTGSSPLHF
15	TRBV11-2	-	few	TRBJ2-1	TGTGCCAGCAGCTTAGGGCAGGGGCTATACAATGAGCAGTTCTTC	CASSLGQGLYNEQFF
18	TRBV9	TRBD2	few	TRBJ2-2	TGTGCCAGCAGCACCCCTAGCGGGGGGGCTCCCTACACCGGGGAGCTGTTTTTT	CASSTPSGGAPYTGELFF
14	TRBV7-6	-	-	TRBJ2-1	TGTGCCAGCAGCTTATCCGTCATCTCAGATGGGCAGTTCTTC	CASSLSVISDGQFF
15	TRBV28	-	-	TRBJ1-3	TGTGCCAGCAGTTTTGCCGCCAGCTCTGGAAACACCATATATTTT	CASSFAASSGNTIYF
14	TRBV6-5	-	few	TRBJ2-5	TGTGCCAGCAGTTCCCTGACGCTGCGGGAGACCCAGTACTTC	CASSSLTLRETQYF
15	TRBV14	-	few	TRBJ1-4	TGTGCCAGCAGCCAAGATGTTGGGTTCGATGAAAAACTGTTTTTT	CASSQDVGFDEKLFF
16	TRBV5-1	-	-	TRBJ1-6	TGCGCCAGCAGCTTGGAGGGGGGCGCGTATAATTCACCCCTCCACTTT	CASSLEGGAYNSPLHF